The 26 T cell receptor beta chains presented below share a single source sample, sequenced in a study of technical replicates of blood from a handful of donors. TCRdb's copy holds only in-frame clones and misses some; the assay was immunoSEQ multiplex PCR. The table includes under 95,000 clones, about 93% detected once. The sequencing sample was made of T cells isolated from PBMCs. The receptor set was obtained from a human donor in good health.

V and J are TRBV11-3 and TRBJ2-1; TRBD1 matches at 7 bases. V gave up 1 base and J gave up 5 bases; unmatched junction bases: 5. The CDR3 spans 15 residues. The germline V gene has CDR1 SGHNT and CDR2 YENEEA. CDR3 amino acids: CASSLGFGQDNEQFF. In DNA, the CDR3 is TGTGCCAGCAGCTTAGGCTTTGGACAGGACAATGAGCAGTTCTTC.

The rearrangement uses TRBV6-1 and TRBJ1-4; tentative D call: TRBD1 (6 bases). Germline CDR1 is MNHNS and CDR2 is SASEGT. The CDR3 has 13 residues. The V gene lost 5 bases and the J gene lost 8 bases, with 12 bases spanning the gap. CDR3 residues: CASSKQGREKLFF. In DNA form, the CDR3 reads TGTGCCAGCAGTAAACAGGGACGGGAAAAACTGTTTTTT.

This chain connects TRBV4-1 to TRBJ1-1; D unclear. V dropped 0 bases and J dropped 4 bases, with 9 bases sitting between them. CDR1 MGHRA and CDR2 YSYEKL come from the germline V gene. This CDR3 is 14 amino acids long. For the CDR3, the DNA is TGCGCCAGCAGCCAAGAGCGAGGCACCACTGAAGCTTTCTTT. Protein sequence: CASSQERGTTEAFF.

The chain combines TRBV29-1 with TRBJ2-4; 7 bases match TRBD1. The CDR3 is made up of 17 amino acids. Losses at the gene ends were 4 bases for V and 0 bases for J; bases not matched to a gene: 12. The germline CDR1 and CDR2 sequences are SQVTM and ANQGSEA. CDR3 sequence reads: CSVGTGPGLLAKNIQYF. In DNA form, the CDR3 reads TGCAGCGTTGGGACAGGACCGGGTCTCCTAGCCAAAAACATTCAGTACTTC.

The rearrangement uses TRBV5-1 and TRBJ2-3; D ambiguous. The V end lost 0 bases, the J end lost 4 bases, and 12 bases lay between the germline ends. The CDR3 is 15 amino acids. CDR1 is SGHRS, CDR2 YFSETQ, per germline. Here the CDR3 reads CASSLEPLESDTQYF. As DNA, the CDR3 is TGCGCCAGCAGCTTGGAACCGTTAGAGTCAGATACGCAGTATTTT.

The gene calls are TRBV15 and TRBJ1-1; maybe TRBD1 (5 bases). Germline V gene data show CDR1 as LNHNV and CDR2 as YYDKDF (reference sequence). The CDR3 has 14 amino acids. The V and J ends lost 3 bases and 5 bases respectively, with 13 bases between them. CDR3 protein: CATSRGGTATEAFF. CDR3 sequence (DNA): TGTGCCACCAGCAGGGGGGGGACCGCGACTGAAGCTTTCTTT. Based on the CDR3 plus reference TRBV15 and TRBJ1-1, the full variable domain is DAMVIQNPRYQVTQFGKPVTLSCSQTLNHNVMYWYQQKSSQAPKLLFHYYDKDFNNEADTPDNFQSRRPNTSFCFLDIRSPGLGDTAMYLCATSRGGTATEAFFGQGTRLTVV.

CDR3 residues: CASSVLAGVYEQYF. The CDR3 DNA sequence: TGTGCCAGCAGTGTACTAGCGGGGGTCTACGAGCAGTACTTC. V usage is TRBV6-1 and J usage is TRBJ2-7; 11 bases fit TRBD2. The CDR3 is 14 residues long. J was trimmed by 3 bases and V by 4 bases; bases with no gene match: 2. The germline CDR1 and CDR2 sequences are MNHNS and SASEGT.

The chain carries TRBV5-6 and TRBJ2-7, with TRBD2 identical over 8 bases. CDR3 length: 13 residues. CDR1 SGHDT and CDR2 YYEEEE come from the germline V gene. The J segment lost 2 bases and the V segment lost 9 bases, leaving 7 bases of the junction unmatched. CDR3 amino acids: CATVREEAYEQYF. The CDR3 DNA follows: TGTGCCACGGTGCGGGAGGAGGCCTACGAGCAGTACTTC. The variable domain in full, with the rest retrieved from reference TRBV5-6 and TRBJ2-7, is DAGVTQSPTHLIKTRGQQVTLRCSPKSGHDTVSWYQQALGQGPQFIFQYYEEEERQRGNFPDRFSGHQFPNYSSELNVNALLLGDSALYLCATVREEAYEQYFGPGTRLTVT.

J is TRBJ2-1 and V is TRBV30; 8 nucleotides align to TRBD2. The ends lost 3 bases at V and 9 bases at J; junction bases unmatched: 10. CDR3 length equals 14 residues. From germline, CDR1 is GTSNPN and CDR2 SVGIG (reference sequence). The DNA of the CDR3 is TGTGCCTGGAGGCCACGGGGGGGCTCAAGTGAGCAGTTCTTC. As protein: CAWRPRGGSSEQFF. Using reference TRBV30 and TRBJ2-1 for the parts outside the CDR3, the full variable domain is SQTIHQWPATLVQPVGSPLSLECTVEGTSNPNLYWYRQAAGRGLQLLFYSVGIGQISSEVPQNLSASRPQDRQFILSSKKLLLSDSGFYLCAWRPRGGSSEQFFGPGTRLTVL.

V gene TRBV9 combines with J gene TRBJ2-7; 9 bases line up with TRBD1. Per germline, CDR1 SGDLS and CDR2 YYNGEE. The CDR3 has 14 residues. The V segment lost 0 bases and the J segment 6 bases; nucleotides outside the gene matches: 4. The CDR3 loop reads CASSVVAGQGEQYF. In DNA, the CDR3 is TGTGCCAGCAGCGTAGTGGCGGGACAGGGCGAGCAGTACTTC.

The V call is TRBV6-5, the J call TRBJ2-1; 7 nucleotides match TRBD2. Germline CDR1 is MNHEY and CDR2 is SVGAGI. V shed 9 bases, J shed 4 bases, and the junction held 12 bases outside the gene matches. The CDR3 consists of 15 residues. CDR3 residues: CASRVGTTTYNEQFF. The CDR3 nucleotides read TGTGCCAGTAGAGTCGGGACTACTACTTACAATGAGCAGTTCTTC.

The V call is TRBV6-5, the J call TRBJ2-3; 9 bases are shared with TRBD2. In germline, CDR1 is MNHEY, CDR2 SVGAGI. V was clipped by 4 bases and J by 0 bases; unmatched bases: 2. The CDR3 totals 15 residues. The CDR3: CASSSSGKSTDTQYF. CDR3 DNA: TGTGCCAGCAGTTCTAGCGGGAAAAGCACAGATACGCAGTATTTT.

The chain has TRBV28 and TRBJ1-4; a weak D match, TRBD1 (5 bases). Germline CDR1 reads MDHEN; CDR2 reads SYDVKM. V lost 8 bases and J lost 7, with 14 bases in between. The CDR3 is 13 amino acids. Here the CDR3 DNA reads TGTGCCAGCCAGGGAAATAATCCTGAAAAACTGTTTTTT. This codes for CASQGNNPEKLFF.

This clone was seen a single time. The chain uses TRBV27 and TRBJ2-7, with D possibly TRBD1 on 6 matching bases. The germline gives CDR1 MNHEY, CDR2 SMNVEV (reference sequence). The CDR3 runs to 14 residues. The V end lost 4 bases, the J end lost 2 bases, and 12 bases lay between the germline ends. CDR3 DNA: TGTGCCAGCAGTTCGGCCAAGGGGGCCTACGAGCAGTACTTC. It specifies CASSSAKGAYEQYF.

The chain uses TRBV19 and TRBJ2-5; D gene ambiguous. In germline, CDR1 is LNHDA, CDR2 SQIVND (reference sequence). The germline V and J ends were trimmed by 5 bases and 4 bases, with 17 bases remaining between them. CDR3 size: 15 residues. The CDR3: CASSPRDSLRETQYF. The CDR3 DNA reads TGTGCCAGTAGTCCTAGAGATTCCTTGCGAGAGACCCAGTACTTC.

The rearrangement links TRBV4-1 to TRBJ1-2; D remains unclear. Germline CDR1 reads MGHRA; CDR2 reads YSYEKL. Trimming pared 4 bases from V and 4 bases from J, leaving 19 bases between. CDR3 length: 16 amino acids. CDR3 protein: CASSLSQDWRVYGYTF. Here the CDR3 DNA reads TGCGCCAGCAGCCTTTCCCAAGACTGGCGGGTCTATGGCTACACCTTC.

The chain joins TRBV14 to TRBJ2-7, with 11 bases identical to TRBD1. V lost 0 bases, J lost 2 bases, and 3 bases stayed unmatched. Germline V CDR1 and CDR2: SGHDN, FVKESK. The CDR3 length is 16 residues. Here the CDR3 reads CASSQDPGQGAYEQYF. The CDR3 DNA sequence: TGTGCCAGCAGCCAAGACCCGGGACAGGGGGCCTACGAGCAGTACTTC.

The CDR3 DNA reads TGTGCCAGCAGCCCGACAGGGGATGTAGCTTTCTTT. It specifies CASSPTGDVAFF. The gene calls are TRBV11-3 and TRBJ1-1; TRBD1 matches at 8 bases. The CDR3 loop spans 12 amino acids. CDR1 is SGHNT and CDR2 is YENEEA in the germline V gene. J lost 10 bases, V lost 5 bases, and 6 bases had no gene match.

The V gene is TRBV2, the J gene TRBJ1-1; D is unclear. CDR1 SNHLY and CDR2 FYNNEI come from the germline V gene. The V end lost 2 bases, the J end lost 2 bases, and 3 bases lay between the germline ends. CDR3 length equals 12 residues. The CDR3 loop reads CASSESNTEAFF. The CDR3 DNA sequence: TGTGCCAGCAGTGAATCAAACACTGAAGCTTTCTTT.

The chain is built from TRBV14 and TRBJ2-7; D not resolved. The CDR3 consists of 13 residues. Trimming shortened V by 1 base and J by 7 bases, and 11 bases separated the two germline ends. Germline values: CDR1 SGHDN, CDR2 FVKESK. The CDR3 protein is CASSQVRSWEQYF. The CDR3 nucleotides read TGTGCCAGCAGCCAAGTACGGAGTTGGGAGCAGTACTTC.

The chain couples TRBV7-6 to TRBJ1-1, with unresolved D. Trimming took off 4 bases at V and 3 bases at J, with 9 bases between the two ends. This CDR3 has 13 amino acids. Per germline, CDR1 SGHVS and CDR2 FNYEAQ. CDR3 bases: TGTGCCAGCAGCTCGACTCAAGACACTGAAGCTTTCTTT. It encodes CASSSTQDTEAFF.

This clone was recorded only once. V is TRBV25-1 and J is TRBJ2-1; TRBD1 agrees at 12 bases. Germline CDR1 MGHDK, CDR2 SYGVNS. The length of the CDR3 is 13 residues. Trimming at V came to 10 bases and at J to 10 bases, leaving 8 bases not matched to a gene. The CDR3 coding sequence is TGTGCCATCGGGGGACAGGGGGCCTTGGAGCAGTTCTTC. This codes for CAIGGQGALEQFF.

This clone was found once. V gene TRBV4-1 combines with J gene TRBJ2-7, with 7 nucleotides matching TRBD1. CDR1 MGHRA and CDR2 YSYEKL come from the germline V gene. The CDR3 sequence is 19 residues long. V lost 3 bases and J lost 1; bases outside the gene matches: 18. CDR3 sequence (DNA): TGCGCCAGCAGCCACTCAATCTTTAAGACCCGGGACAGTTCCTACGAGCAGTACTTC. As protein: CASSHSIFKTRDSSYEQYF.

V is TRBV18 and J is TRBJ1-2, with TRBD1 matching over 7 bases. V trimming: 2 bases; J trimming: 8 bases; junction bases outside the gene matches: 8. CDR3 size: 14 residues. The germline gives CDR1 KGHSH, CDR2 LQKENI. The CDR3 nucleotides read TGTGCCAGCTCACCAGCTGACAGGGTTGAAGGCTACACCTTC. Its translation is CASSPADRVEGYTF.

This clone was seen once. This chain uses TRBV19 with TRBJ1-6; 7 nucleotides agree with TRBD1. Germline V gene sequence: CDR1 LNHDA, CDR2 SQIVND (reference sequence). V lost 5 bases, J lost 11 bases, and 12 bases stayed unmatched. The length of the CDR3 is 15 residues. The CDR3 coding sequence is TGTGCCAGTAGTTCGCAAGACAGGGCCGCACCACCCCTCCACTTT. This gives the protein CASSSQDRAAPPLHF.

The J gene is TRBJ2-7, the V gene TRBV10-1; maybe TRBD1 (5 bases). The CDR3 sequence is 14 residues long. Trimming pared 2 bases from V and 2 bases from J, leaving 10 bases between. The germline CDR1 and CDR2 sequences are WNHNN and SYGVQD (reference sequence). In DNA, the CDR3 is TGCGCCAGCAGTGAGACAGGAGCAACCTACGAGCAGTACTTC. It codes for CASSETGATYEQYF.